The 6 T cell receptor beta chains in this list originate from one sample, sequenced in a study of blood T cell repertoires in COVID-19. Generated by immunoSEQ multiplex PCR, the TCRdb table keeps only in-frame clones and is missing some. The sample carries 90,000 to 120,000 clones, about four fifths recorded once. The sequenced material came from peripheral blood. These receptors all stem from an older woman with acute or convalescent COVID-19.

The chain recombines TRBV7-8 with TRBJ1-3, with D unclear. V lost 2 bases to trimming and J lost 0 bases, with 14 bases between them. Germline V gene sequence: CDR1 SGHVS, CDR2 FQNEAQ. The CDR3 totals 17 residues. CDR3 protein: CASSLRPVESSGNTIYF. CDR3 in DNA: TGTGCCAGCAGCTTAAGGCCGGTGGAGAGCTCTGGAAACACCATATATTTT. Variable domain in full (rest from reference TRBV7-8 and TRBJ1-3): GAGVSQSPRYKVAKRGQDVALRCDPISGHVSLFWYQQALGQGPEFLTYFQNEAQLDKSGLPSDRFFAERPEGSVSTLKIQRTQQEDSAVYLCASSLRPVESSGNTIYFGEGSWLTVV.

J is TRBJ2-3 and V is TRBV5-4; D may be TRBD1 (5 bases). Germline V gene lookup returns CDR1 SGHNT and CDR2 YYREEE (reference sequence). V gave up 5 bases and J gave up 3 bases, with 10 bases separating them. The CDR3 spans 13 residues. The DNA for the CDR3 is TGTGCCAGCAGAGGGGCCTGGACAGATACGCAGTATTTT. This encodes CASRGAWTDTQYF.

The rearrangement joins TRBV5-5 to TRBJ2-5, with 8 bases aligning to TRBD1. Unmatched junction bases numbered 14, after V lost 3 bases and J lost 7 bases. The CDR3 has 16 amino acids. The germline V gene encodes CDR1 SGHKS and CDR2 YYEKEE (reference sequence). The CDR3 protein is CASSSSGQGNPWTQYF. The CDR3 nucleotides are TGTGCCAGCAGCTCCTCTGGACAGGGCAACCCGTGGACCCAGTACTTC.

This clone turned up a few times. The rearrangement uses TRBV7-8 and TRBJ2-7; D uncertain. Germline CDR1 is SGHVS and CDR2 is FQNEAQ. The CDR3 spans 13 residues. Trimming cost V 8 bases and J 5 bases, with 16 bases left between them. CDR3 loop: CASRRGSVHEQYF. The CDR3 DNA follows: TGTGCCAGCCGACGCGGCTCTGTTCACGAGCAGTACTTC.

The chain employs TRBV3-1 (or the pseudogene TRBV3-2) and TRBJ1-1, with 7 bases that match TRBD1. The V segment lost 2 bases and the J segment 10 bases; nucleotides outside the gene matches: 7. In germline, CDR1 is LGHDT, CDR2 YNNKEL (reference sequence). This CDR3 region has 13 residues. The CDR3 spells CASSQSTGYRAFF. CDR3 nucleotides: TGTGCCAGCAGCCAATCGACAGGGTATCGAGCTTTCTTT.

The rearrangement uses TRBV28 and TRBJ2-7, with 9 bases aligning to TRBD2. This CDR3 is built from 17 residues. The ends lost 7 bases at V and 5 bases at J; junction bases unmatched: 18. Germline values: CDR1 MDHEN, CDR2 SYDVKM. CDR3 region: CASTPGGASGITHEQYF. In DNA form, the CDR3 reads TGTGCCAGCACCCCTGGAGGGGCTAGCGGGATCACCCACGAGCAGTACTTC.